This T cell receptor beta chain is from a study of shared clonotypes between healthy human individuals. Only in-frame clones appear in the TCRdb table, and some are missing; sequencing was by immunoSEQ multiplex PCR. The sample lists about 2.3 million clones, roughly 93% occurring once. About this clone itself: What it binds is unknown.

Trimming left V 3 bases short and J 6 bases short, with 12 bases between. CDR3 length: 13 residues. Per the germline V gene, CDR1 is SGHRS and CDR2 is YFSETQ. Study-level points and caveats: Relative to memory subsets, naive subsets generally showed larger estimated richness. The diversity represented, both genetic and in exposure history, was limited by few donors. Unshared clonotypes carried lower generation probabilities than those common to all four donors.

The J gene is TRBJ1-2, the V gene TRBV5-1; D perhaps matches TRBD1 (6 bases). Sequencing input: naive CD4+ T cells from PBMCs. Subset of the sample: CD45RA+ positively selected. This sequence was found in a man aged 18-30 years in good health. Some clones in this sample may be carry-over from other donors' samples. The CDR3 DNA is TGCGCCAGCAGCTCGGGGCCAGGGGATGGCTACACCTTC. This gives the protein CASSSGPGDGYTF.